This entry features one TCR beta chain sequence. The sample belongs to a study of blood T cell repertoires in COVID-19. Study at large: Sites across the United States, Italy and Spain contributed samples from acute and convalescent COVID-19. The cDNA or gDNA used as material had been derived from T cells, B-cell-depleted T cells, or PBMCs.

J was trimmed by 6 bases and V by 4 bases; bases with no gene match: 16. Germline CDR1 is SGHNT and CDR2 is YYREEE (reference sequence). There are 18 residues in the CDR3. Under the authors' procedure: Using reference gene primer amplification, nucleated cell counts were estimated. Libraries were prepared by immunoSEQ multiplex PCR; TCRdb keeps only in-frame clonotypes and omits some of them. V and J calls and clone size follow that table, whereas D and trimming were derived from the DNA. The data contain approximately 100,000 clones, roughly 87% of them singletons. The chain has TRBV5-4 and TRBJ2-1; 10 bases are shared with TRBD2. This TCR was recovered from a woman aged 60 to 75 with acute or convalescent COVID-19. Source material: peripheral blood. The CDR3 spells CASSRLGGLAGASNEQFF. CDR3 sequence (DNA): TGTGCCAGCAGCCGGTTGGGGGGTCTAGCGGGAGCTAGCAATGAGCAGTTCTTC.